Listed below are T cell receptor beta chains from one sample, sequenced in a study of cytomegalovirus exposure and HLA in healthy donors. Produced via immunoSEQ multiplex PCR; TCRdb's table is partial and in-frame only. The table lists approximately 64,000 clones, around four fifths of them singletons. The sequenced material came from PBMCs. The source is a male donor in good health and CMV-seropositive. The CDR3 runs from the conserved cysteine through the conserved F or W. The D gene is left open where the match is weak. The size field is filled for only some rows; it gives once, few, many or a size class.

cdr3_length clone_size j_call v_call d_call cdr3_aa cdr3_nt
14 - TRBJ2-5 TRBV15 - CATSTRGGRETQYF TGTGCCACCAGCACTCGAGGGGGACGAGAGACCCAGTACTTC
16 once TRBJ1-6 TRBV5-6 - CASSLGGRTYNSPLHF TGTGCCAGCAGCCTCGGGGGGAGGACCTATAATTCACCCCTCCACTTT
15 - TRBJ2-1 TRBV7-3 - CASSAWAGPKSEQFF TGTGCCAGCAGTGCATGGGCGGGGCCAAAGAGTGAGCAGTTCTTC
15 - TRBJ2-3 TRBV4-2 TRBD1 CASSQQGAQTDTQYF TGTGCCAGCAGCCAACAGGGGGCGCAAACAGATACGCAGTATTTT
19 - TRBJ2-2 TRBV15 - CATSNPSGRTGPYTGELFF TGTGCCACCAGCAACCCTTCGGGCCGGACTGGGCCGTACACCGGGGAGCTGTTTTTT
15 once TRBJ1-2 TRBV2 TRBD1 CASRAADRGNYGYTF TGTGCCAGCAGGGCTGCCGACAGGGGGAACTATGGCTACACCTTC
14 - TRBJ1-5 TRBV10-3 - CAISPGESNQPQHF TGTGCCATCAGCCCTGGGGAGAGCAATCAGCCCCAGCATTTT
17 - TRBJ2-6 TRBV5-1 - CASSLLDSPWGANVLTF TGCGCCAGCAGCTTGCTGGACAGCCCTTGGGGGGCCAACGTCCTGACTTTC
15 - TRBJ2-4 TRBV6-6 - CASSPHRVTGNIQYF TGTGCCAGCAGTCCCCACAGGGTTACGGGGAACATTCAGTACTTC
17 - TRBJ1-1 TRBV19 - CASIRRRGVLANTEAFF TGTGCCAGTATCCGCCGACGGGGGGTCTTGGCGAACACTGAAGCTTTCTTT
14 - TRBJ1-4 TRBV5-1 - CASSLEGGREKLFF TGCGCCAGCAGCTTGGAGGGGGGGCGCGAAAAACTGTTTTTT
16 - TRBJ2-7 TRBV6-5 TRBD1 CASSSIRGRDAYEQYF TGTGCCAGCAGTTCCATCAGGGGGCGGGATGCCTACGAGCAGTACTTC
15 - TRBJ2-7 TRBV9 - CASSVTGRSGDEQYF TGTGCCAGCAGCGTTACTGGCAGGAGCGGCGACGAGCAGTACTTC
15 - TRBJ2-1 TRBV6-1 TRBD1 CASSPGTVPYNEQFF TGTGCCAGCAGCCCCGGGACAGTCCCCTACAATGAGCAGTTCTTC